This entry features one TCR beta chain sequence. What it binds is not known. Per the germline V gene, CDR1 is KGHSH and CDR2 is LQKENI. V lost 2 bases, J lost 4 bases, and 14 bases lay in between. The CDR3 sequence is 16 residues long. This entry belongs to a study of cytomegalovirus exposure and HLA in healthy donors. Study results and caveats: Roughly uniform depth of sequencing across donors was assumed in presence/absence analyses. Associated with cytomegalovirus, according to the listing, were around 160 TCR beta chains. An apparent linkage of common viral pathogens to several of the most significant clusters emerged in a later analysis.

Primers included in the PCR were 60 Vbeta and 13 Jbeta primers. Here immunoSEQ multiplex PCR was the method, and the copy in TCRdb shows in-frame clones only, minus some. Its clone listing holds under 200,000 clones. Healthy individuals who donated bone marrow served as the donors. V usage is TRBV18 and J usage is TRBJ2-2, with D perhaps TRBD2 (6 bases). This clonotype was obtained from a man aged 30 to 39 in good health and CMV-seronegative. The sequenced material came from PBMCs. Here the CDR3 reads CASSPRSGSGTGELFF. CDR3 DNA: TGTGCCAGCTCACCAAGATCCGGGAGTGGCACCGGGGAGCTGTTTTTT.